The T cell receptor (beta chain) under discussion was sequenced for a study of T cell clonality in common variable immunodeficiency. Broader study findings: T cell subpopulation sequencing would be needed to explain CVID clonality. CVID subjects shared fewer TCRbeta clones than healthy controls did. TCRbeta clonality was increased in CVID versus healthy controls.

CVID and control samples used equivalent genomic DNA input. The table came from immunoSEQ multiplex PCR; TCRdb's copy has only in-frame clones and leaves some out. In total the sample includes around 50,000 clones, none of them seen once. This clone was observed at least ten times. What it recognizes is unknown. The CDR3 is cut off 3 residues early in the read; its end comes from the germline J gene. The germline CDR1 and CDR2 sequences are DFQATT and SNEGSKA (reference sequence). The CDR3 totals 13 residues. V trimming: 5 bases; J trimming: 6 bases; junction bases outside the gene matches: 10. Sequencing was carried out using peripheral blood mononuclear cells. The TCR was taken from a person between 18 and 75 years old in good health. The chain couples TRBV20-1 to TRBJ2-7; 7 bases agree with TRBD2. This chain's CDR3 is CSALLSGAGEQYF. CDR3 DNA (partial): TGCAGTGCTCTTCTGAGCGGGGCGGGCGAG.